Each of the 30 T cell receptor beta chains below was sequenced from the same sample in a study of shared clonotypes between healthy human individuals. The naive CD8 subset, CD45RO-negative cells positively selected for CCR7, excluded terminally differentiated effector memory CD45RA+ cells. TCRdb's copy holds only in-frame clones and misses some; the assay was immunoSEQ multiplex PCR. The repertoire holds about 2 million clones, with roughly 95% as singletons. What was sequenced was naive CD8+ T cells sorted from blood. Source of these receptors: a man younger than 35 in good health.

The chain recombines TRBV9 with TRBJ2-3, with 9 positions matching TRBD2. Germline CDR1 and CDR2: SGDLS and YYNGEE. This CDR3 is 16 amino acids long. Trimming removed 4 bases from V and 4 bases from J; junction bases left unmatched: 10. Here the CDR3 DNA reads TGTGCCAGCAGCCCAGACCCAGCGGGAGGCCCAGATACGCAGTATTTT. This translates into CASSPDPAGGPDTQYF.

This chain uses TRBV5-4 with TRBJ2-5; D is perhaps TRBD1 or TRBD2 (6 bases each). Per germline, CDR1 SGHNT and CDR2 YYREEE (reference sequence). V shed 5 bases and J shed 1 base, with 15 bases lying between them. There are 15 residues in the CDR3. This CDR3 is CASREEGGTQETQYF. The CDR3 nucleotides are TGTGCCAGCAGGGAAGAAGGGGGGACCCAAGAGACCCAGTACTTC.

This clone showed up just once. The rearrangement links TRBV10-2 to TRBJ1-5, with D tentatively TRBD1 (6 bases). Trimming cost V 2 bases and J 6 bases, with 11 bases left between them. The V gene's germline CDR1 is WSHSY and CDR2 SAAADI. This CDR3 contains 14 residues. The CDR3 nucleotides are TGCGCCAGCAGTGAGATCAGGGGAGGTCAGCCCCAGCATTTT. Amino acids: CASSEIRGGQPQHF.

The chain combines TRBV6-5 with TRBJ1-2; D might be TRBD1 (6 bases). The CDR3 has 15 residues. V was shortened by 7 bases and J by 3 bases, with 18 bases between the two germline ends. Germline CDR1 and CDR2: MNHEY and SVGAGI. The CDR3 DNA reads as TGTGCCAGCACCCTCACTGGAGAGGGGGACTATGGCTACACCTTC. This translates into CASTLTGEGDYGYTF.

As for this clone: One end of the junction fails to match germline, which may point to a read error. The chain carries TRBV7-7 and TRBJ2-1; the D gene is possibly TRBD2 (5 bases). CDR3 size: 16 residues. In germline, CDR1 is SSHAT, CDR2 FNYEAQ (reference sequence). In DNA form, the CDR3 reads TGTGCTAGCAGCTTAGCGACTTCTAGCTCCCTGAATGAGCAGTTCTTC. This sequence encodes CASSLATSSSLNEQFF.

This chain connects TRBV6-1 to TRBJ2-7, with D possibly called TRBD1 or TRBD2 (5 bases each). Germline values: CDR1 MNHNS, CDR2 SASEGT. The CDR3 length is 14 residues. V lost 7 bases and J 3 bases, leaving 16 bases between the germline ends. CDR3 region: CASTERGFDYEQYF. In nucleotides, the CDR3 is TGTGCCAGCACCGAACGGGGCTTCGACTACGAGCAGTACTTC.

The chain is built from TRBV30 and TRBJ2-7, with no clear D. The germline V and J ends were trimmed by 6 bases and 3 bases, with 12 bases remaining between them. CDR3 length: 12 residues. Germline CDR1 GTSNPN, CDR2 SVGIG (reference sequence). The CDR3 is CACRKVGYEQYF. CDR3 bases: TGTGCCTGCAGGAAGGTGGGCTACGAGCAGTACTTC.

Concerning this clone: The sample holds other DNA sequences that translate to the same CDR3. The genes are TRBV7-9 and TRBJ1-1, with TRBD1 matching 9 bases. Trimming at V came to 4 bases and at J to 4 bases, leaving 4 bases not matched to a gene. Germline V gives CDR1 SEHNR, CDR2 FQNEAQ (reference sequence). The CDR3 runs to 14 residues. CDR3 nucleotide sequence: TGTGCCAGCAGCTGGACAGGGGTAGGCACTGAAGCTTTCTTT. Protein product: CASSWTGVGTEAFF.

V and J are TRBV2 and TRBJ2-7; 9 bases match TRBD1. This CDR3 is built from 15 residues. Germline-derived CDR1 and CDR2 are SNHLY and FYNNEI. V shed 3 bases and J 0 bases; nucleotides not matched to a gene: 3. This chain's CDR3 is CASSDRTGASYEQYF. In nucleotides, the CDR3 is TGTGCCAGCAGTGATAGGACAGGGGCCTCCTACGAGCAGTACTTC.

This clone was counted a single time. This chain uses TRBV6-5 with TRBJ2-3, with 7 positions matching TRBD2. V was clipped by 9 bases and J by 5 bases; unmatched bases: 11. The length of the CDR3 is 14 residues. Germline V CDR1 and CDR2: MNHEY, SVGAGI. This CDR3 reads CASQSSGPRDTQYF. Written as DNA, the CDR3 is TGTGCCAGTCAATCTAGCGGTCCCCGAGATACGCAGTATTTT.

Concerning this clone: This CDR3 is also generated by other DNA sequences in the sample. The chain uses TRBV2 and TRBJ2-1; TRBD2 agrees at 7 bases. In germline, CDR1 is SNHLY, CDR2 FYNNEI. The junction had 0 bases not matched to a gene; V was cut back by 1 base and J by 0 bases. CDR3 length equals 15 residues. DNA of the CDR3: TGTGCCAGCAGTGAAGGCGGGAGCTCCTACAATGAGCAGTTCTTC. Translating gives CASSEGGSSYNEQFF.

The gene calls are TRBV7-8 and TRBJ2-5; TRBD1 or TRBD2 may be the D gene (7 bases each). Germline values: CDR1 SGHVS, CDR2 FQNEAQ. Trimming removed 5 bases from V and 5 bases from J, with 21 bases in between. The CDR3 has 16 amino acids. CDR3 coding DNA: TGTGCCAGCAGCCCAGGGGGAGCGGGACGGTATGAGACCCAGTACTTC. It encodes CASSPGGAGRYETQYF.

This clone was recorded only once. This sample also contains other DNA sequences that code for the same CDR3. The gene calls are TRBV27 and TRBJ2-3; D gene unclear. The CDR3 is 10 residues long. Between the trimmed V and J ends, which lost 6 bases and 6 bases, there was a span of 4 bases. Looked up from germline, CDR1 is MNHEY and CDR2 is SMNVEV (reference sequence). The CDR3 DNA follows: TGTGCCAGCAGAGCCGATACGCAGTATTTT. It yields the protein CASRADTQYF.

The V gene is TRBV6-1, the J gene TRBJ2-7; D assignment may be TRBD1 or TRBD2 (5 bases each). The CDR3 has 14 residues. The ends were cut back, 0 bases at V and 2 bases at J, with 8 bases in the middle. CDR1 and CDR2 (germline): MNHNS, SASEGT. CDR3 nucleotide sequence: TGTGCCAGCAGTGAAGCGGGGGACCCCTACGAGCAGTACTTC. This gives the protein CASSEAGDPYEQYF.

The CDR3 region is CASSQDPGFDQPQHF. The CDR3 bases are TGCGCCAGCAGCCAAGATCCAGGGTTCGATCAGCCCCAGCATTTT. V usage is TRBV4-3 and J usage is TRBJ1-5, with a tentative D call TRBD1 (5 bases). Germline V gene data show CDR1 as LGHNA and CDR2 as YSLEER. The CDR3 is 15 residues long. V was shortened by 0 bases and J by 5 bases, with 11 bases between the two germline ends.

The chain uses TRBV6-5 and TRBJ2-7; TRBD1 or TRBD2 may be the D gene (5 bases each). The CDR3 is made up of 13 amino acids. Germline V gene sequence: CDR1 MNHEY, CDR2 SVGAGI. V lost 2 bases, J lost 3 bases, and 8 bases lay in between. The CDR3 DNA sequence: TGTGCCAGCAGTTACGGGGACGTCTACGAGCAGTACTTC. It yields the protein CASSYGDVYEQYF.

The chain carries TRBV5-1 and TRBJ2-3, with D possibly matching TRBD2 (6 bases). Trimming removed 0 bases at V and 2 bases at J, with 10 bases between. This CDR3 has 15 amino acids. CDR1 is SGHRS and CDR2 is YFSETQ in the germline V gene. For the CDR3, the DNA is TGCGCCAGCAGCTTGGAGCGGAGGGACACAGATACGCAGTATTTT. Protein product: CASSLERRDTDTQYF.

This rearrangement joins TRBV4-1 to TRBJ1-1; D may be TRBD1 (5 bases). The ends were cut back, 0 bases at V and 4 bases at J, with 9 bases in the middle. The CDR3 has 14 residues. Germline V gene sequence: CDR1 MGHRA, CDR2 YSYEKL. CDR3 in amino acids: CASSQDRRGTEAFF. CDR3 coding DNA: TGCGCCAGCAGCCAAGACAGGAGGGGCACTGAAGCTTTCTTT.

CDR3 nucleotide sequence: TGTGCCAGCAGTCCTAACCGGGACTGGCGTGGCTACACCTTC. Translated: CASSPNRDWRGYTF. The V and J genes are TRBV28 and TRBJ1-2, with TRBD1 as a possible D gene (5 bases). CDR1 is MDHEN, CDR2 SYDVKM, per germline. The CDR3 runs 14 residues. Trimming removed 5 bases at V and 7 bases at J, with 17 bases between.

The chain couples TRBV10-2 to TRBJ2-7, with 9 bases identical to TRBD1. After removal of 5 bases from V and 1 base from J, the junction contained 3 bases not matched to a gene. Per the germline V gene, CDR1 is WSHSY and CDR2 is SAAADI. The CDR3 has 14 residues. The CDR3 coding sequence is TGCGCCAGCAGTCTGACAGGGGGGTCCTACGAGCAGTACTTC. Translation: CASSLTGGSYEQYF.

This sequence joins TRBV4-3 and TRBJ2-7; 7 positions agree with TRBD1. The CDR3 contains 15 residues. V shed 1 base and J 6 bases; nucleotides not matched to a gene: 9. The germline V gene has CDR1 LGHNA and CDR2 YSLEER. CDR3 nucleotide sequence: TGCGCCAGCAGCCAAGGAGGGGGCCTACTCTCCGAGCAGTACTTC. Translating it yields CASSQGGGLLSEQYF.

The chain carries TRBV9 and TRBJ2-3; D possibly uses TRBD1 or TRBD2 (6 bases each). Germline CDR1 and CDR2: SGDLS and YYNGEE. V lost 0 bases and J 4 bases, leaving 12 bases between the germline ends. This CDR3 is 15 amino acids long. CDR3 protein: CASSVEGGAPDTQYF. CDR3 coding DNA: TGTGCCAGCAGCGTAGAGGGGGGAGCCCCAGATACGCAGTATTTT.

This clone was counted once. The chain combines TRBV15 with TRBJ2-7; 14 bases are a match to TRBD2. V shed 9 bases and J 3 bases; nucleotides not matched to a gene: 13. Germline V lookup: CDR1 LNHNV, CDR2 YYDKDF (reference sequence). This CDR3 comprises 17 residues. CDR3 in amino acids: CATSGGLAGETFYEQYF. CDR3 DNA: TGTGCCACTAGTGGGGGACTAGCGGGAGAGACATTCTACGAGCAGTACTTC.

The sample holds one count of this clone. This chain joins TRBV7-8 and TRBJ1-5, with 11 bases identical to TRBD1. Trimming removed 5 bases from V and 0 bases from J; junction bases left unmatched: 6. Germline V gene data show CDR1 as SGHVS and CDR2 as FQNEAQ. The CDR3 has 17 residues. The CDR3 nucleotides are TGTGCCAGCAGCCCCGGACAGGGGGCTATTAGCAATCAGCCCCAGCATTTT. Translation: CASSPGQGAISNQPQHF.

This chain connects TRBV27 to TRBJ2-3, with 15 bases that match TRBD2. Germline V gene lookup returns CDR1 MNHEY and CDR2 SMNVEV (reference sequence). Trimming removed 6 bases from V and 1 base from J; junction bases left unmatched: 8. This CDR3 is 18 amino acids long. CDR3 residues: CASSRGTSGGLGTDTQYF. The CDR3 nucleotides are TGTGCCAGCAGCAGGGGGACTAGCGGGGGGTTGGGCACAGATACGCAGTATTTT.

V and J are TRBV25-1 and TRBJ2-5; a weak D match, TRBD1 (8 bases). Germline CDR1 and CDR2: MGHDK and SYGVNS. Trimming shortened V by 5 bases and J by 5 bases, and 21 bases separated the two germline ends. The CDR3 runs 16 residues. The CDR3 here is CASSQITTGEGETQYF. CDR3 DNA: TGTGCCAGCAGTCAAATAACGACAGGGGAGGGTGAGACCCAGTACTTC. The full variable domain, completed using reference TRBV25-1 and TRBJ2-5, is EADIYQTPRYLVIGTGKKITLECSQTMGHDKMYWYQQDPGMELHLIHYSYGVNSTEKGDLSSESTVSRIRTEHFPLTLESARPSHTSQYLCASSQITTGEGETQYFGPGTRLLVL.

The chain recombines TRBV9 with TRBJ1-2, with D unresolved. The CDR3 contains 15 residues. Deletions cut 4 bases from V and 0 bases from J, with 13 bases between. In germline, CDR1 is SGDLS, CDR2 YYNGEE. CDR3 protein: CASSLDTVTNYGYTF. The CDR3 nucleotides read TGTGCCAGCAGCCTAGACACGGTGACTAACTATGGCTACACCTTC.

The chain joins TRBV7-9 to TRBJ2-7; 9 nucleotides match TRBD1. This CDR3 is 15 amino acids long. V lost 5 bases to trimming and J lost 1 base; unmatched junction nucleotides: 6. Germline V gene lookup returns CDR1 SEHNR and CDR2 FQNEAQ (reference sequence). The CDR3 protein is CASSLTQGASYEQYF. CDR3 DNA: TGTGCCAGCAGCCTGACACAGGGGGCGTCCTACGAGCAGTACTTC.

This chain uses TRBV27 with TRBJ2-3; 8 bases fit TRBD1. The length of the CDR3 is 15 residues. Germline lookup yields CDR1 MNHEY and CDR2 SMNVEV (reference sequence). Germline trimming cut 1 base from V and 1 base from J; bases unmatched to any gene: 1. The CDR3 region is CASSLYRGGTDTQYF. The CDR3 DNA reads TGTGCCAGCAGTTTATACAGGGGGGGCACAGATACGCAGTATTTT.

This sequence joins TRBV19 and TRBJ2-1; D may be TRBD2 (7 bases). V lost 5 bases and J lost 7, with 15 bases in between. CDR3 length: 14 amino acids. Germline assignment: CDR1 LNHDA and CDR2 SQIVND (reference sequence). The CDR3: CASSPGGPENEQFF. The DNA of the CDR3 is TGTGCCAGTAGTCCCGGGGGGCCGGAGAATGAGCAGTTCTTC.